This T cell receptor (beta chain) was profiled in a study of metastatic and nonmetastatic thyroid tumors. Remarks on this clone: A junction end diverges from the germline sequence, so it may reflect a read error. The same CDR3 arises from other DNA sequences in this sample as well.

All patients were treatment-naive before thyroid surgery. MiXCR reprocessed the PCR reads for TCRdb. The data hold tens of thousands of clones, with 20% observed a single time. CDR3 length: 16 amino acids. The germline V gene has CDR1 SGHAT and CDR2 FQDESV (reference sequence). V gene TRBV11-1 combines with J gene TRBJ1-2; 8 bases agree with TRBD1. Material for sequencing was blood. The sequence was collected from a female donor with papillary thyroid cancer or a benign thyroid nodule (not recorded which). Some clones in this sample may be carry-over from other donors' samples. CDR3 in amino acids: CASSLARRTGQDGYTF. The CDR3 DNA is TGTGCCAGCAGCTTAGCTCGTAGGACAGGGCAGGATGGATACACCTTC.